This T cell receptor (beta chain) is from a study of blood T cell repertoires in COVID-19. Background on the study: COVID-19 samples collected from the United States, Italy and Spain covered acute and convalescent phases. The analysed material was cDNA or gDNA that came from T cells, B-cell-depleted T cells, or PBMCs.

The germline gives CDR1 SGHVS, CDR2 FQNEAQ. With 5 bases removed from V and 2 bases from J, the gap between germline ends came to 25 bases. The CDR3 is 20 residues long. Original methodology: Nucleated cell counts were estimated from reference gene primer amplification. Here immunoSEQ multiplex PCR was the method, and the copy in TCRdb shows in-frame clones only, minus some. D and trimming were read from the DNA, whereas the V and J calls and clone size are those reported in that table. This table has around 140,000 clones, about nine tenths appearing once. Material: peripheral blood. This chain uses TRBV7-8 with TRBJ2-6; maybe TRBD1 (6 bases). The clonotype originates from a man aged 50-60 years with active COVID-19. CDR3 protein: CASSERDKGSGWAGANVLTF. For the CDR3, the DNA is TGTGCCAGCAGCGAAAGGGACAAGGGATCGGGTTGGGCTGGGGCCAACGTCCTGACTTTC.